Below, one TCR beta chain is given with its context. This specimen comes from a study of blood T cell repertoires in COVID-19. Study summary: T cells, B-cell-depleted T cells, or PBMCs supplied cDNA or gDNA.

Trimming removed 0 bases from V and 5 bases from J; junction bases left unmatched: 7. Germline values: CDR1 LGHDT, CDR2 YNNKEL (reference sequence). CDR3 length equals 16 residues. The data were produced by immunoSEQ multiplex PCR, yet TCRdb's version contains in-frame clones alone and is incomplete. The profile shows about 63,000 clones, about 88% of them singletons. The source is a human donor in a cohort sampled during active COVID-19. This rearrangement joins TRBV3-1 (or the pseudogene TRBV3-2) to TRBJ2-5, with TRBD2 matching over 9 bases. The sequencing sample was made of peripheral blood. The CDR3 here is CASSQERVAGAETQYF. The DNA of the CDR3 is TGTGCCAGCAGCCAAGAAAGGGTAGCGGGAGCGGAGACCCAGTACTTC.